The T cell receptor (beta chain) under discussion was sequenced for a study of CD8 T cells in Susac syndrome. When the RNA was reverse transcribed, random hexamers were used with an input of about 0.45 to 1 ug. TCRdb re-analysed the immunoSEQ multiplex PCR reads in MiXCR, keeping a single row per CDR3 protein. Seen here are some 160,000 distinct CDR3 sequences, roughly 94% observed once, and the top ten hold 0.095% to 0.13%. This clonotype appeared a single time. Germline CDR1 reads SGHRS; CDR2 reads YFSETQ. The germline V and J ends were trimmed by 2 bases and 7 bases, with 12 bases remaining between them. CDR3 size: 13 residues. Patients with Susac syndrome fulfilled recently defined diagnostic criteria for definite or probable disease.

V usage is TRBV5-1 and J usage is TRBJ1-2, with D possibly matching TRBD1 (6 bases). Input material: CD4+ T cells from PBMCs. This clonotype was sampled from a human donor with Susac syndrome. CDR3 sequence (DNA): TGCGCCAGCAGCTTCGGGCAGGGGACTGGCTACACCTTC. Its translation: CASSFGQGTGYTF.